The 14 T cell receptor beta chains presented below share a single source sample, sequenced in a study of T-cell memory formation after mild COVID-19. Via MiXCR, TCRdb re-called the 5' RACE reads, giving one row per CDR3 protein. Of more than 300,000 distinct CDR3 sequences listed, 13% to 15% are singletons. The material sequenced was PBMCs or a T cell subset sorted from them (not recorded which). These receptors were taken from a man younger than 35 who had mild COVID-19 (a few samples of this study predate the infection). Cell type and time point are not known.

The chain links TRBV7-3 to TRBJ2-3, with 11 bases that match TRBD2. Germline loops: CDR1 SGHTA, CDR2 FQGTGA. The CDR3 runs 16 residues. V shed 6 bases and J 3 bases; nucleotides not matched to a gene: 8. DNA of the CDR3: TGTGCCAGCAGTCTAGCGGGGGGCCAATATACAGATACGCAGTATTTT. Its translation is CASSLAGGQYTDTQYF.

The V call is TRBV2, the J call TRBJ2-5; the match to TRBD2 covers 7 bases. V lost 8 bases to trimming and J lost 5 bases; unmatched junction nucleotides: 5. CDR3 length: 12 amino acids. Germline values: CDR1 SNHLY, CDR2 FYNNEI. In DNA form, the CDR3 reads TGTGCCAGCCAGACTAGCTCGGAGACCCAGTACTTC. This translates into CASQTSSETQYF.

In its sample, this clonotype was seen a few times. The rearrangement uses TRBV28 and TRBJ1-1, with a weak D call TRBD1 (5 bases). The V and J ends lost 6 bases and 4 bases respectively, with 15 bases between them. From germline, CDR1 is MDHEN and CDR2 SYDVKM. The CDR3 is 14 amino acids. The CDR3 coding sequence is TGTGCCAGCAGGGGGGGTGGGGATGGCACTGAAGCTTTCTTT. The encoded protein is CASRGGGDGTEAFF. Full variable domain (missing parts from reference TRBV28 and TRBJ1-1): DVKVTQSSRYLVKRTGEKVFLECVQDMDHENMFWYRQDPGLGLRLIYFSYDVKMKEKGDIPEGYSVSREKKERFSLILESASTNQTSMYLCASRGGGDGTEAFFGQGTRLTVV.

This clonotype was detected a few times. The chain uses TRBV7-2 and TRBJ1-1; D unresolved. V was pared by 5 bases and J by 3 bases, with 10 bases between. CDR1 and CDR2 from the germline V gene are SGHTA and FQGNSA. This CDR3 comprises 13 residues. The chain's CDR3 is CASSPLTDTEAFF. The CDR3 DNA reads as TGTGCCAGCAGCCCCCTAACAGACACTGAAGCTTTCTTT.

The rearrangement links TRBV20-1 to TRBJ2-7, with a possible D match to TRBD1 (5 bases). The CDR3 spans 15 residues. The germline V and J ends were trimmed by 0 bases and 1 base, with 13 bases remaining between them. Germline assignment: CDR1 DFQATT and CDR2 SNEGSKA (reference sequence). The CDR3 reads CSARDRGDSSYEQYF. As DNA, the CDR3 is TGCAGTGCTAGAGATCGTGGCGACAGTTCCTACGAGCAGTACTTC.

The chain carries TRBV7-3 and TRBJ2-3, with 11 bases identical to TRBD2. CDR3 length: 16 amino acids. V was clipped by 2 bases and J by 7 bases; unmatched bases: 8. CDR1 SGHTA and CDR2 FQGTGA come from the germline V gene. The chain's CDR3 is CASSLELAGARNTQYF. CDR3 DNA: TGTGCCAGCAGCTTAGAACTAGCGGGGGCCAGAAATACGCAGTATTTT. The full variable domain, completed using reference TRBV7-3 and TRBJ2-3, is GAGVSQTPSNKVTEKGKYVELRCDPISGHTALYWYRQSLGQGPEFLIYFQGTGAADDSGLPNDRFFAVRPEGSVSTLKIQRTERGDSAVYLCASSLELAGARNTQYFGPGTRLTVL.

The rearrangement uses TRBV4-3 and TRBJ2-3; a weak D match, TRBD2 (6 bases). This CDR3 has 15 residues. Trimming pared 1 base from V and 2 bases from J, leaving 10 bases between. Germline CDR1 reads LGHNA; CDR2 reads YSLEER. Written as DNA, the CDR3 is TGCGCCAGCAGCCAAGCGGGACTCACCACAGATACGCAGTATTTT. Its translation is CASSQAGLTTDTQYF.

The rearrangement links TRBV6-6 to TRBJ2-3, with 13 bases matching TRBD2. Germline V lookup: CDR1 MNHNY, CDR2 SVGAGI (reference sequence). V was pared by 0 bases and J by 0 bases, with 6 bases of the junction left unmatched. The CDR3 extends over 19 amino acids. CDR3 bases: TGTGCCAGCAGTTACTCGTACGGGACTAGCGGGGACAGCACAGATACGCAGTATTTT. It translates to CASSYSYGTSGDSTDTQYF.

This clonotype was found many times. This chain joins TRBV6-1 and TRBJ2-1; D is unclear. CDR3 size: 13 residues. Germline V gene data show CDR1 as MNHNS and CDR2 as SASEGT. Trimming removed 2 bases from V and 9 bases from J, with 11 bases in between. CDR3 DNA sequence: TGTGCCAGCAGTGAATTAGGTCTGGGTGAGCAGTTCTTC. The encoded protein is CASSELGLGEQFF.

This clonotype came up a few times. The chain has TRBV9 and TRBJ2-7; D remains ambiguous. CDR1 and CDR2 from the germline V gene are SGDLS and YYNGEE. There are 14 residues in the CDR3. V was cut by 0 bases and J by 2 bases, with 9 bases left in between. CDR3: CASSVAGQTYEQYF. DNA of the CDR3: TGTGCCAGCAGCGTAGCCGGGCAGACCTACGAGCAGTACTTC.

This clonotype showed up just a few times. The chain couples TRBV13 to TRBJ2-5; D assignment may be TRBD1 or TRBD2 (6 bases each). V was shortened by 0 bases and J by 5 bases, with 13 bases between the two germline ends. This CDR3 comprises 15 residues. The germline V gene encodes CDR1 PRHDT and CDR2 FYEKMQ (reference sequence). CDR3 loop: CASSLGRQGRETQYF. CDR3 sequence (DNA): TGTGCCAGCAGCTTAGGCCGTCAGGGGAGGGAGACCCAGTACTTC.

The chain combines TRBV2 with TRBJ2-7, with D possibly TRBD1 on 5 matching bases. Germline CDR1 is SNHLY and CDR2 is FYNNEI. V gave up 1 base and J gave up 0 bases, with 10 bases separating them. The CDR3 is 15 amino acids. The chain's CDR3 is CASSEGRQSSYEQYV. CDR3 coding DNA: TGTGCCAGCAGTGAAGGGAGACAGAGCTCCTACGAGCAGTACGTC.

This clonotype was found many times. This chain connects TRBV7-9 to TRBJ2-5; D is unresolved. Per the germline V gene, CDR1 is SEHNR and CDR2 is FQNEAQ (reference sequence). The CDR3 spans 12 residues. The V end lost 5 bases, the J end lost 0 bases, and 4 bases lay between the germline ends. The DNA for the CDR3 is TGTGCCAGCAGCACGTACCAAGAGACCCAGTACTTC. Residues: CASSTYQETQYF.

This clonotype was detected only a few times. This chain links TRBV29-1 with TRBJ2-3; possibly TRBD1 for D (5 bases). With 6 bases removed from V and 2 bases from J, the gap between germline ends came to 12 bases. Germline V lookup: CDR1 SQVTM, CDR2 ANQGSEA. CDR3 length equals 13 residues. CDR3 amino acids: CSVVGANTDTQYF. CDR3 in DNA: TGCAGCGTCGTAGGGGCGAACACAGATACGCAGTATTTT.